One and the same sample provided the 23 T cell receptor beta chains below, sequenced in a study of control samples from healthy donors and cancer patients. Method: immunoSEQ multiplex PCR; TCRdb's copy keeps in-frame clones and lacks some. The table shows around 76,000 clones, with around 90% occurring only once. Sequencing was carried out using PBMCs. The receptors shown here come from a woman in her forties or fifties with colorectal cancer.

V usage is TRBV9 and J usage is TRBJ2-1; 11 bases agree with TRBD2. Germline assignment: CDR1 SGDLS and CDR2 YYNGEE. After removal of 4 bases from V and 1 base from J, the junction contained 7 bases not matched to a gene. The CDR3 totals 17 residues. The CDR3 coding sequence is TGTGCCAGCAGCAATAGCGGGGGGGCTAGGTCCTACAATGAGCAGTTCTTC. It codes for CASSNSGGARSYNEQFF.

The rearrangement uses TRBV21-1 and TRBJ2-3; TRBD2 is the table's D call and was not checked against the DNA. TRBV21-1 corresponds to a pseudogene. CDR3 length: 17 residues. The CDR3, as DNA: TGTGCCAGCAGCAAAGTTCCTACTAGCGGTCGGTCAGATACGCAGTATTTT. Its translation is CASSKVPTSGRSDTQYF.

This chain uses TRBV6-2 or TRBV6-3 with TRBJ2-7, with unresolved D. The V end lost 5 bases, the J end lost 3 bases, and 11 bases lay between the germline ends. The germline V gene has CDR1 MNHEY and CDR2 SVGEGT. The CDR3 consists of 13 residues. Written as DNA, the CDR3 is TGTGCCAGCAGTCCCGTCTTAAACTACGAGCAGTACGTC. Its translation is CASSPVLNYEQYV.

The J gene is TRBJ1-1, the V gene TRBV18; D remains unclear. Germline loops: CDR1 KGHSH, CDR2 LQKENI. Trimming pared 3 bases from V and 5 bases from J, leaving 7 bases between. The CDR3 runs to 12 residues. CDR3 region: CASSPGSTEAFF. CDR3 nucleotide sequence: TGTGCCAGCTCACCCGGGAGTACTGAAGCTTTCTTT.

This chain joins TRBV7-2 and TRBJ2-1; perhaps D is TRBD1 or TRBD2 (5 bases each). Germline V gene sequence: CDR1 SGHTA, CDR2 FQGNSA. The ends were cut back, 2 bases at V and 12 bases at J, with 23 bases in the middle. The CDR3 extends over 16 amino acids. For the CDR3, the DNA is TGTGCCAGCAGCTTAAACCCGGGACCCGACACAGGTGGGCAGTTCTTC. It is translated as CASSLNPGPDTGGQFF.

A few counts support this clone. The chain uses TRBV27 and TRBJ2-1, with D unclear. Trimming shortened V by 6 bases and J by 4 bases, and 16 bases separated the two germline ends. From germline, CDR1 is MNHEY and CDR2 SMNVEV (reference sequence). This CDR3 has 15 amino acids. The DNA for the CDR3 is TGTGCCAGCAGGCCAGAAGCCTTGGGATACAATGAGCAGTTCTTC. Translation: CASRPEALGYNEQFF.

The chain recombines TRBV4-1 with TRBJ2-6; weak D call: TRBD1 (6 bases). V was pared by 4 bases and J by 0 bases, with 22 bases between. Germline lookup yields CDR1 MGHRA and CDR2 YSYEKL. There are 20 residues in the CDR3. The CDR3 DNA follows: TGCGCCAGCAGCCGGGTAAAAGGACCAGGGGCCCCCTCTGGGGCCAACGTCCTGACTTTC. Its translation is CASSRVKGPGAPSGANVLTF.

The CDR3 here is CASSEFIATNEKLFF. CDR3 bases: TGTGCCAGCAGTGAATTCATTGCAACTAATGAAAAACTGTTTTTT. The chain couples TRBV25-1 to TRBJ1-4; D ambiguous. V was pared by 1 base and J by 0 bases, with 6 bases between. Germline V gives CDR1 MGHDK, CDR2 SYGVNS. The CDR3 has 15 amino acids.

The chain uses TRBV29-1 and TRBJ2-1; D not resolved. V lost 7 bases to trimming and J lost 0 bases, with 4 bases between them. The V gene's germline CDR1 is SQVTM and CDR2 ANQGSEA. The CDR3 contains 11 residues. CDR3 DNA: TGCAGCGGGAACTCCTACAATGAGCAGTTCTTC. This sequence encodes CSGNSYNEQFF.

The V call is TRBV5-1, the J call TRBJ2-1; no firm D call. Per the germline V gene, CDR1 is SGHRS and CDR2 is YFSETQ. With 0 bases removed from V and 6 bases from J, the gap between germline ends came to 13 bases. The CDR3 covers 15 residues. As DNA, the CDR3 is TGCGCCAGCAGCTTGGGGGCGAGCCCCAGCAATGAGCAGTTCTTC. This encodes CASSLGASPSNEQFF.

This rearrangement joins TRBV3-1 (or the pseudogene TRBV3-2) to TRBJ2-5; D tentatively fits TRBD1 or TRBD2 (5 bases each). This CDR3 spans 20 amino acids. Trimming shortened V by 0 bases and J by 1 base, and 24 bases separated the two germline ends. In germline, CDR1 is LGHDT, CDR2 YNNKEL (reference sequence). The CDR3 reads CASSQDWSVVFGGSQETQYF. The CDR3 DNA sequence: TGTGCCAGCAGCCAAGATTGGTCGGTAGTATTTGGGGGAAGCCAAGAGACCCAGTACTTC.

This clone is a singleton in its sample. The chain joins TRBV12-3 or TRBV12-4 to TRBJ1-4; D remains unclear. V lost 9 bases, J lost 7 bases, and 15 bases lay in between. The CDR3 totals 13 residues. This CDR3 reads CASRDEGAEKLFF. In DNA, the CDR3 is TGTGCCAGTCGCGATGAGGGAGCTGAAAAACTGTTTTTT.

This chain connects TRBV18 to TRBJ1-4; D is undetermined. V lost 5 bases, J lost 3 bases, and 7 bases lay in between. The CDR3 sequence is 13 residues long. Germline V gives CDR1 KGHSH, CDR2 LQKENI. CDR3 amino acids: CASSANANEKLFF. The CDR3 DNA sequence: TGTGCCAGCTCAGCTAACGCTAATGAAAAACTGTTTTTT. The full variable domain, rest sourced from reference TRBV18 and TRBJ1-4, is NAGVMQNPRHLVRRRGQEARLRCSPMKGHSHVYWYRQLPEEGLKFMVYLQKENIIDESGMPKERFSAEFPKEGPSILRIQQVVRGDSAAYFCASSANANEKLFFGSGTQLSVL.

CDR3 region: CASSPQGQLNTEAFF. The CDR3 nucleotides read TGTGCCAGCAGCCCGCAGGGACAGCTAAACACTGAAGCTTTCTTT. The chain links TRBV9 to TRBJ1-1, with 7 bases identical to TRBD1. Germline lookup yields CDR1 SGDLS and CDR2 YYNGEE. The CDR3 sequence is 15 residues long. V shed 4 bases and J 2 bases; nucleotides not matched to a gene: 8. Variable domain in full (rest from reference TRBV9 and TRBJ1-1): DSGVTQTPKHLITATGQRVTLRCSPRSGDLSVYWYQQSLDQGLQFLIQYYNGEERAKGNILERFSAQQFPDLHSELNLSSLELGDSALYFCASSPQGQLNTEAFFGQGTRLTVV.

This chain uses TRBV6-1 with TRBJ1-1, with a possible D match to TRBD1 (6 bases). The CDR3 runs to 15 residues. V was pared by 3 bases and J by 6 bases, with 17 bases between. Germline V gives CDR1 MNHNS, CDR2 SASEGT. The CDR3 loop reads CASSDLTGRRSEAFF. CDR3 DNA: TGTGCCAGCAGTGATTTAACAGGGAGGCGGTCTGAAGCTTTCTTT.

The chain uses TRBV6-5 and TRBJ2-7; 8 bases map to TRBD1. The CDR3 spans 15 residues. Trimming at V came to 5 bases and at J to 0 bases, leaving 6 bases not matched to a gene. CDR1 and CDR2 from the germline V gene are MNHEY and SVGAGI. The CDR3 loop is CASSLDRAHSYEQYV. The CDR3 DNA reads TGTGCCAGCAGTCTGGACAGGGCCCACTCCTACGAGCAGTACGTC.

The chain has TRBV7-2 and TRBJ2-1, with D uncertain. V lost 1 base and J 9 bases, leaving 4 bases between the germline ends. CDR1 is SGHTA, CDR2 FQGNSA, per germline. There are 11 residues in the CDR3. CDR3 residues: CASSLGFEQFF. The CDR3 coding sequence is TGTGCCAGCAGCTTAGGGTTTGAGCAGTTCTTC.

The genes are TRBV7-2 and TRBJ2-3, with D hard to call. Per the germline V gene, CDR1 is SGHTA and CDR2 is FQGNSA. Trimming took 3 bases from V and 10 from J, leaving 17 bases between them. There are 14 residues in the CDR3. CDR3: CASSFDPSSYAQYF. CDR3 nucleotide sequence: TGTGCCAGCAGCTTTGACCCATCTTCGTATGCGCAGTATTTT.

The V call is TRBV6-2 or TRBV6-3, the J call TRBJ1-4, with 8 bases aligning to TRBD1. Germline CDR1 and CDR2: MNHEY and SVGEGT. J lost 3 bases, V lost 4 bases, and 7 bases had no gene match. The CDR3 is 16 amino acids. Here the CDR3 reads CASSSRQGWSNEKLFF. In DNA, the CDR3 is TGTGCCAGCAGTTCACGACAGGGGTGGTCTAATGAAAAACTGTTTTTT.

The chain carries TRBV6-2 or TRBV6-3 and TRBJ1-3; 7 bases are a match to TRBD1. This CDR3 has 15 residues. V shed 6 bases and J 0 bases; nucleotides not matched to a gene: 5. Germline V gene data show CDR1 as MNHEY and CDR2 as SVGEGT. CDR3 protein: CASSPGTVSGNTIYF. The CDR3 coding sequence is TGTGCCAGCAGCCCCGGGACAGTCTCTGGAAACACCATATATTTT.

This rearrangement joins TRBV27 to TRBJ2-5, with TRBD2 matching over 11 bases. Losses at the gene ends were 3 bases for V and 2 bases for J; bases not matched to a gene: 2. Germline V gene sequence: CDR1 MNHEY, CDR2 SMNVEV (reference sequence). CDR3 size: 15 residues. CDR3 in amino acids: CASSFASGGQETQYF. Here the CDR3 DNA reads TGTGCCAGCAGTTTCGCTAGCGGGGGGCAAGAGACCCAGTACTTC.

V is TRBV28 and J is TRBJ2-5; 9 bases are a match to TRBD1. V lost 5 bases and J lost 2; bases outside the gene matches: 12. This CDR3 region has 17 residues. CDR1 MDHEN and CDR2 SYDVKM come from the germline V gene. The DNA of the CDR3 is TGTGCCAGCAGTCCCTCCTTGGACAGGGGTCGACAAGAGACCCAGTACTTC. Its protein is CASSPSLDRGRQETQYF.

V usage is TRBV27 and J usage is TRBJ1-6, with D possibly matching TRBD1 (6 bases). V was cut by 6 bases and J by 0 bases, with 12 bases left in between. The CDR3 spans 16 residues. The germline V gene encodes CDR1 MNHEY and CDR2 SMNVEV (reference sequence). The CDR3 nucleotides read TGTGCCAGCAGGGGGAACAGGGACTCCTATAATTCACCCCTCCACTTT. It translates to CASRGNRDSYNSPLHF.